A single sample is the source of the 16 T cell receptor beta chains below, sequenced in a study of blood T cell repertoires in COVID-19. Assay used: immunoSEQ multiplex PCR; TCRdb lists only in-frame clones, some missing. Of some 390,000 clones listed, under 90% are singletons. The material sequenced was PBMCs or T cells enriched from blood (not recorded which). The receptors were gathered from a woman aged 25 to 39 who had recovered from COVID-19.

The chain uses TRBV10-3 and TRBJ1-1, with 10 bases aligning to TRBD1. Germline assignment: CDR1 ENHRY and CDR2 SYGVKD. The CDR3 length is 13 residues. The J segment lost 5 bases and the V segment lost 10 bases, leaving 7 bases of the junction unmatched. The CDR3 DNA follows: TGTGCCAGCTCCGGGACAGGGGATACTGAAGCTTTCTTT. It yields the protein CASSGTGDTEAFF.

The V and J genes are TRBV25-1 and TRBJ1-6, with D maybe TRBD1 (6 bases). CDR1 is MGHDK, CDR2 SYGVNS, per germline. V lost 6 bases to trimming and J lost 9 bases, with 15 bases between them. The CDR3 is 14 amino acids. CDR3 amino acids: CASSWEGDSSPLHF. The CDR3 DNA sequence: TGTGCCAGCAGCTGGGAGGGGGACTCTTCACCCCTCCACTTT.

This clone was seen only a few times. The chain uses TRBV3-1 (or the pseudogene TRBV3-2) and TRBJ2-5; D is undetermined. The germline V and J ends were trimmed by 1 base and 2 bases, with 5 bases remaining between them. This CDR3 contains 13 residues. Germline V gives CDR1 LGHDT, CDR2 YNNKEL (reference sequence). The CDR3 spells CASSQAVQETQYF. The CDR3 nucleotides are TGTGCCAGCAGCCAAGCCGTGCAAGAGACCCAGTACTTC.

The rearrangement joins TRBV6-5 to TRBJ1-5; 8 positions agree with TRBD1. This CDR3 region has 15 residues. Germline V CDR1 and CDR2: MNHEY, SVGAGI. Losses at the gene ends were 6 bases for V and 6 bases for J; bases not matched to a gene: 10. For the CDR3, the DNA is TGTGCCAGCAGGCCAACAGGGGGTCGAGGTCAGCCCCAGCATTTT. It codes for CASRPTGGRGQPQHF.

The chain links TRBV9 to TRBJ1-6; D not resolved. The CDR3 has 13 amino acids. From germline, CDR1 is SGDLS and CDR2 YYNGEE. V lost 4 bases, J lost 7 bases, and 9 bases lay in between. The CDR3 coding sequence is TGTGCCAGCAGCCCCCATCCAAATTCACCCCTCCACTTT. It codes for CASSPHPNSPLHF.

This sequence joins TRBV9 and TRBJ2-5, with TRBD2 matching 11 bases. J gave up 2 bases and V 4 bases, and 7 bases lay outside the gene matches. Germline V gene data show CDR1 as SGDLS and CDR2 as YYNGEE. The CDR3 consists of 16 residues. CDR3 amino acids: CASSPRLAGLQETQYF. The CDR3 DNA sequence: TGTGCCAGCAGCCCCCGACTAGCGGGGCTACAAGAGACCCAGTACTTC.

CDR3: CASRTTGEETQYF. The CDR3 nucleotides read TGTGCCAGCAGAACTACAGGTGAAGAGACCCAGTACTTC. V is TRBV12-3 or TRBV12-4 and J is TRBJ2-5; tentatively, D is TRBD1 (5 bases). The CDR3 consists of 13 residues. Trimming took off 6 bases at V and 3 bases at J, with 11 bases between the two ends.

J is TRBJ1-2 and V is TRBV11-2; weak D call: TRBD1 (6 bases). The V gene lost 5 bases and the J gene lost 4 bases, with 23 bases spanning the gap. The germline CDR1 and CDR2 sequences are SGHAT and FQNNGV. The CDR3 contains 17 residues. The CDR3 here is CASSKFQGRQSAYGYTF. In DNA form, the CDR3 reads TGTGCCAGCAGCAAATTCCAGGGGAGACAGTCGGCCTATGGCTACACCTTC.

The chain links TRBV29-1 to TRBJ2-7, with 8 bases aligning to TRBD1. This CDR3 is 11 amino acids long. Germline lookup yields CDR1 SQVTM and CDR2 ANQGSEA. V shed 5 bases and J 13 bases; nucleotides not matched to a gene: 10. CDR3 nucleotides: TGCAGCGTTAATTCACAGGGGGAACTCTACTTC. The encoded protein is CSVNSQGELYF.

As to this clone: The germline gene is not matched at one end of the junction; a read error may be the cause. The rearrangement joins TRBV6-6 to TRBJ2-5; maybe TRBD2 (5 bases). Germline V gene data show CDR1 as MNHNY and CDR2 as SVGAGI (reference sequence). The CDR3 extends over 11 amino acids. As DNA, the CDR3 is TGTGCCAGCTCTACAACGGGAAGTAATGACTTC. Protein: CASSTTGSNDF.

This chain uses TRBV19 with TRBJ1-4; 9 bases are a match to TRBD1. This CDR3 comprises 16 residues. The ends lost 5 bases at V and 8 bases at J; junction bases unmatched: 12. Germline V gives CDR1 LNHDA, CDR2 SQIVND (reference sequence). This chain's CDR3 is CASSSRYRGLNEKLFF. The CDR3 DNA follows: TGTGCCAGTAGTTCCCGATACAGGGGGCTAAACGAAAAACTGTTTTTT.

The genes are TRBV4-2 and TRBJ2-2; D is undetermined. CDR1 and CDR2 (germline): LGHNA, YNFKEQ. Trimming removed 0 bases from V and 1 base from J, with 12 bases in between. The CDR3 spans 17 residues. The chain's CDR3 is CASSQDLGQMNTGELFF. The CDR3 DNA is TGTGCCAGCAGCCAAGATCTTGGGCAGATGAACACCGGGGAGCTGTTTTTT.

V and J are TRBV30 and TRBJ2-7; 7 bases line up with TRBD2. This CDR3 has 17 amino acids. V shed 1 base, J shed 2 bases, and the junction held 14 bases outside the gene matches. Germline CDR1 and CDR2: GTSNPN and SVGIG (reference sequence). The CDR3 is CAWSDRSRRGLTYEQYF. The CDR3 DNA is TGTGCCTGGAGTGACAGGAGCAGGCGGGGACTAACCTACGAGCAGTACTTC.

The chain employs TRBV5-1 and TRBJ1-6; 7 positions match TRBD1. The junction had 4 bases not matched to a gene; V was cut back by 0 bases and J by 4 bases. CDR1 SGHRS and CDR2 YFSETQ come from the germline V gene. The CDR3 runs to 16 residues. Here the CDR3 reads CASSLGGQSYNSPLHF. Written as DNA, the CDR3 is TGCGCCAGCAGCTTGGGGGGACAGTCGTATAATTCACCCCTCCACTTT.

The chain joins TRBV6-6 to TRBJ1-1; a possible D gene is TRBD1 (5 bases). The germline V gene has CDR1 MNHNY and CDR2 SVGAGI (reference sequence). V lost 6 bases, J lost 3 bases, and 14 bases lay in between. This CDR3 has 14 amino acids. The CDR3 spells CASSRGGVDTEAFF. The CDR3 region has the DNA TGTGCCAGCAGCCGTGGGGGGGTCGACACTGAAGCTTTCTTT.

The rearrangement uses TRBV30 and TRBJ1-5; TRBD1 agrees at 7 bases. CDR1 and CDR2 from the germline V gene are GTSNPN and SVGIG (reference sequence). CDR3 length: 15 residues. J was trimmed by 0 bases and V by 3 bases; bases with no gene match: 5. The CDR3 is CAWSQGTDSNQPQHF. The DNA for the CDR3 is TGTGCCTGGAGCCAAGGGACAGATAGCAATCAGCCCCAGCATTTT.